The entry that follows covers one T cell receptor (beta chain) sequence. A second PCR of 7 to 11 cycles used a sample-barcoded 5' primer and a J-beta primer mix. TCRdb redid the calling of the 5' RACE reads with MiXCR, one entry per CDR3 protein. This sample has under 850,000 distinct CDR3 sequences, with roughly 40% found just once. The data derive from a study of blood T cells in healthy people across ages. The origin of this receptor is a man younger than 35 in good health. Sequenced material: blood.

The CDR3 coding sequence is TGTGCCAGCAGCTCCACGGACAGGGTGAACACTGAAGCTTTCTTT. As protein: CASSSTDRVNTEAFF. The chain joins TRBV11-2 to TRBJ1-1; 8 bases line up with TRBD1. Germline assignment: CDR1 SGHAT and CDR2 FQNNGV. The CDR3 covers 15 residues. With V trimmed by 4 bases and J by 0 bases, 4 bases remained unmatched.